Presented here are 20 T cell receptor beta chains from one specimen sequenced in a study of shared clonotypes between healthy human individuals. Assay: immunoSEQ multiplex PCR; the TCRdb copy retains only in-frame clones and omits some. The sample lists about 670,000 clones; roughly 70% were seen once. Sequencing was carried out using memory CD4+ T cells sorted from blood. Sample subset: CD45RA-negative fraction. The receptors come from a woman aged 30 to 39 in good health.

In the case of this clone: This sample also contains other DNA sequences that code for the same CDR3. The J gene is TRBJ1-5, the V gene TRBV30; possible D gene TRBD1, 5 bases. The CDR3 extends over 14 amino acids. Germline V lookup: CDR1 GTSNPN, CDR2 SVGIG (reference sequence). Trimming pared 2 bases from V and 2 bases from J, leaving 10 bases between. CDR3 coding DNA: TGTGCCTGGAGTAGGCAGGGCGGCAATCAGCCCCAGCATTTT. Translated, it gives CAWSRQGGNQPQHF.

A note on this clone: The germline gene is not matched at one end of the junction; a read error may be the cause. V gene TRBV29-1 combines with J gene TRBJ1-2; tentative D call: TRBD1 (6 bases). From germline, CDR1 is SQVTM and CDR2 ANQGSEA. The CDR3 spans 15 residues. The CDR3 coding sequence is TGCAGCGTGGAAGGCCAGGGTTGGGGGGCTCGGGGCTACACCTTC. Protein: CSVEGQGWGARGYTF. The full variable domain, with the rest looked up from reference TRBV29-1 and TRBJ1-2, is SAVISQKPSRDICQRGTSLTIQCQVDSQVTMMFWYRQQPGQSLTLIATANQGSEATYESGFVIDKFPISRPNLTFSTLTVSNMSPEDSSIYLCSVEGQGWGARGYTFGSGTRLTVV.

Remarks on this clone: The same CDR3 can be traced to other DNA sequences in this sample. V is TRBV5-1 and J is TRBJ2-1; possibly TRBD2 for D (5 bases). This CDR3 spans 15 amino acids. In germline, CDR1 is SGHRS, CDR2 YFSETQ. V gave up 4 bases and J gave up 2 bases, with 13 bases separating them. The CDR3 DNA reads TGCGCCAGCAGCCTCACATCCGGGGCCTACAATGAGCAGTTCTTC. It is translated as CASSLTSGAYNEQFF.

This clone was observed many times. The V call is TRBV5-1, the J call TRBJ2-7; D unresolved. Germline V CDR1 and CDR2: SGHRS, YFSETQ. This CDR3 region has 16 residues. The V gene lost 1 base and the J gene lost 2 bases, with 16 bases spanning the gap. The CDR3 loop reads CASSLSFGSPTYEQYF. In nucleotides, the CDR3 is TGCGCCAGCAGCTTGAGTTTTGGATCCCCAACCTACGAGCAGTACTTC.

The chain couples TRBV27 to TRBJ1-1; maybe TRBD1 (5 bases). Germline values: CDR1 MNHEY, CDR2 SMNVEV (reference sequence). The ends were cut back, 8 bases at V and 1 base at J, with 14 bases in the middle. The CDR3 totals 14 residues. The CDR3 spells CASGLYTGNTEAFF. The DNA of the CDR3 is TGTGCCAGCGGCTTGTACACAGGGAACACTGAAGCTTTCTTT.

The chain recombines TRBV5-1 with TRBJ1-1; possibly TRBD1 for D (6 bases). Between the trimmed V and J ends, which lost 4 bases and 1 base, there was a span of 14 bases. Per germline, CDR1 SGHRS and CDR2 YFSETQ. The length of the CDR3 is 15 residues. The DNA of the CDR3 is TGCGCCAGCAGCGAAGGGGGATCGGGGAACACTGAAGCTTTCTTT. This gives the protein CASSEGGSGNTEAFF.

The chain is built from TRBV10-3 and TRBJ1-4; TRBD1 might be the D (5 bases). This CDR3 is 15 amino acids long. The germline V and J ends were trimmed by 2 bases and 1 base, with 8 bases remaining between them. Per the germline V gene, CDR1 is ENHRY and CDR2 is SYGVKD. This CDR3 is CAISEDGGTNEKLFF. DNA for the CDR3: TGTGCCATCAGTGAGGACGGGGGAACTAATGAAAAACTGTTTTTT.

The table lists this clone with many counts. The chain recombines TRBV25-1 with TRBJ2-3; TRBD2 matches 15 bases. The CDR3 has 17 residues. With 6 bases clipped from V and 1 base from J, the junction kept 5 bases outside the gene matches. From germline, CDR1 is MGHDK and CDR2 SYGVNS. CDR3 sequence: CASSGLAGGLGTDTQYF. The CDR3 bases are TGTGCCAGCAGCGGACTAGCGGGAGGGCTTGGCACAGATACGCAGTATTTT. The whole variable domain, remainder taken from reference TRBV25-1 and TRBJ2-3, is EADIYQTPRYLVIGTGKKITLECSQTMGHDKMYWYQQDPGMELHLIHYSYGVNSTEKGDLSSESTVSRIRTEHFPLTLESARPSHTSQYLCASSGLAGGLGTDTQYFGPGTRLTVL.

This sequence joins TRBV4-2 and TRBJ2-1; D uncertain. V was clipped by 0 bases and J by 5 bases, with 11 bases between them. Germline loops: CDR1 LGHNA, CDR2 YNFKEQ. The CDR3 spans 15 residues. The CDR3 DNA reads as TGTGCCAGCAGCCAAGACCCTTCGGACCACAATGAGCAGTTCTTC. This encodes CASSQDPSDHNEQFF.

As to this clone: This may arise from a read error, as a much more abundant clone is one base away. The sample contains more than one DNA sequence encoding this CDR3. The chain links TRBV11-2 to TRBJ1-1, with 9 bases that match TRBD1. Trimming took 5 bases from V and 3 from J; bases not matched to a gene: 1. Germline CDR1 is SGHAT and CDR2 is FQNNGV. The CDR3 contains 13 residues. The CDR3, as DNA: TGTGCCAGCAGCAGACAGGGGGACACTGAAGCTTTCTTT. It encodes CASSRQGDTEAFF.

In this sample, this clone turned up once. CDR3 protein: CASSGKAGPGELFF. In DNA, the CDR3 is TGTGCCAGCAGCGGCAAAGCGGGGCCCGGGGAGCTGTTTTTT. The V and J genes are TRBV9 and TRBJ2-2; 7 nucleotides align to TRBD2. After removal of 3 bases from V and 6 bases from J, the junction contained 5 bases not matched to a gene. The CDR3 consists of 14 residues. Germline lookup yields CDR1 SGDLS and CDR2 YYNGEE.

This clone was detected a few times. The chain has TRBV4-2 and TRBJ2-6, with D tentatively TRBD1 or TRBD2 (6 bases each). This CDR3 comprises 17 residues. Trimming shortened V by 3 bases and J by 0 bases, and 12 bases separated the two germline ends. Germline V gene data show CDR1 as LGHNA and CDR2 as YNFKEQ. The CDR3 coding sequence is TGTGCCAGCAGCCAGGCGGGACAAAACTCTGGGGCCAACGTCCTGACTTTC. Its translation: CASSQAGQNSGANVLTF.

The chain joins TRBV25-1 to TRBJ2-2; 7 nucleotides align to TRBD1. Germline V gives CDR1 MGHDK, CDR2 SYGVNS. This CDR3 has 14 amino acids. The trim removed 7 bases at V and 6 bases at J, leaving 8 bases unmatched. The CDR3, as DNA: TGTGCCAGCACAAACAGGGGCCCCCCCGGGGAGCTGTTTTTT. Amino acids: CASTNRGPPGELFF.

Only one count was recorded for this clone. This chain links TRBV11-2 with TRBJ2-3; TRBD1 matches 7 bases. Germline V CDR1 and CDR2: SGHAT, FQNNGV. The CDR3 consists of 14 residues. V lost 5 bases and J lost 9; bases outside the gene matches: 11. CDR3: CASSPGQVGVTQYF. As DNA, the CDR3 is TGTGCCAGCAGCCCCGGACAGGTGGGGGTGACGCAGTATTTT.

This clone was counted a single time. The chain combines TRBV19 with TRBJ1-2; D remains unclear. The germline V and J ends were trimmed by 4 bases and 2 bases, with 11 bases remaining between them. The CDR3 covers 14 residues. Germline V gene data show CDR1 as LNHDA and CDR2 as SQIVND (reference sequence). CDR3 sequence reads: CASSTPTQNYGYTF. The CDR3, as DNA: TGTGCCAGTAGTACTCCAACACAAAACTATGGCTACACCTTC.

The chain uses TRBV25-1 and TRBJ2-2; TRBD1 matches 8 bases. With V trimmed by 8 bases and J by 2 bases, 7 bases remained unmatched. The CDR3 totals 15 residues. Germline CDR1 reads MGHDK; CDR2 reads SYGVNS. The CDR3 sequence is CASGNGQGNTGELFF. As DNA, the CDR3 is TGTGCCAGCGGGAACGGACAGGGCAACACCGGGGAGCTGTTTTTT.

This clone has at least ten counts. V gene TRBV5-1 combines with J gene TRBJ2-3, with 7 bases lining up with TRBD2. V lost 4 bases, J lost 5 bases, and 10 bases stayed unmatched. Germline CDR1 is SGHRS and CDR2 is YFSETQ. This CDR3 contains 15 residues. This CDR3 reads CASSIGTIEEDTQYF. In nucleotides, the CDR3 is TGCGCCAGCAGCATTGGGACTATCGAAGAAGATACGCAGTATTTT.

The J gene is TRBJ2-1, the V gene TRBV27; possible D gene TRBD2, 7 bases. V was pared by 5 bases and J by 7 bases, with 21 bases between. CDR1 and CDR2 from the germline V gene are MNHEY and SMNVEV (reference sequence). There are 16 residues in the CDR3. CDR3 bases: TGTGCCAGCAGTCCCGCCGGGTTGGGAGGGGGGAATGAGCAGTTCTTC. It encodes CASSPAGLGGGNEQFF.

This rearrangement joins TRBV19 to TRBJ2-3; D unresolved. The germline gives CDR1 LNHDA, CDR2 SQIVND (reference sequence). The CDR3 extends over 14 amino acids. V shed 0 bases and J shed 0 bases, with 4 bases lying between them. The CDR3 region has the DNA TGTGCCAGTAGTATAGATGTTAGCACAGATACGCAGTATTTT. Residues: CASSIDVSTDTQYF. The full variable domain, its missing parts supplied by reference TRBV19 and TRBJ2-3, is DGGITQSPKYLFRKEGQNVTLSCEQNLNHDAMYWYRQDPGQGLRLIYYSQIVNDFQKGDIAEGYSVSREKKESFPLTVTSAQKNPTAFYLCASSIDVSTDTQYFGPGTRLTVL.

This clone was picked up one time. The genes are TRBV5-1 and TRBJ2-5, with 9 bases lining up with TRBD1. Losses at the gene ends were 0 bases for V and 1 base for J; bases not matched to a gene: 1. Germline assignment: CDR1 SGHRS and CDR2 YFSETQ. The CDR3 spans 15 residues. In DNA, the CDR3 is TGCGCCAGCAGCTTGGAGGGACAGGGCCAAGAGACCCAGTACTTC. Translating it yields CASSLEGQGQETQYF. Based on the CDR3 plus reference TRBV5-1 and TRBJ2-5, the full variable domain is KAGVTQTPRYLIKTRGQQVTLSCSPISGHRSVSWYQQTPGQGLQFLFEYFSETQRNKGNFPGRFSGRQFSNSRSEMNVSTLELGDSALYLCASSLEGQGQETQYFGPGTRLLVL.